These 6 T cell receptor beta chains originate from one sample sequenced in a study of blood T cell repertoires in COVID-19. Measured with immunoSEQ multiplex PCR; TCRdb has only the in-frame clones, and not every one. The sample shows 200,000 to 250,000 clones, about four fifths of them seen only once. The specimen sequenced was peripheral blood. All receptors derive from a woman aged 18-30 years with acute or convalescent COVID-19.

This rearrangement joins TRBV24-1 to TRBJ1-5; D call uncertain. CDR1 is KGHDR and CDR2 is SFDVKD in the germline V gene. The CDR3 contains 14 residues. Trimming pared 2 bases from V and 5 bases from J, leaving 9 bases between. The CDR3 loop is CATSDWAVHQPQHF. The CDR3 region has the DNA TGTGCCACCAGTGATTGGGCAGTACATCAGCCCCAGCATTTT.

This rearrangement joins TRBV5-6 to TRBJ2-1; TRBD1 is a possible D gene (5 bases). Trimming removed 2 bases at V and 4 bases at J, with 7 bases between. Per germline, CDR1 SGHDT and CDR2 YYEEEE. The CDR3 totals 13 residues. The CDR3 loop reads CASSLGVYNEQFF. CDR3 coding DNA: TGTGCCAGCAGCTTAGGGGTTTACAATGAGCAGTTCTTC.

The chain recombines TRBV5-1 with TRBJ2-7, with a tentative D call TRBD1 (5 bases). The length of the CDR3 is 13 residues. V was pared by 3 bases and J by 4 bases, with 11 bases between. Germline V lookup: CDR1 SGHRS, CDR2 YFSETQ. CDR3 coding DNA: TGCGCCAGCAGCTCCAGGGAAGGATACGAGCAGTACTTC. It translates to CASSSREGYEQYF.

This rearrangement joins TRBV5-4 to TRBJ1-3; TRBD1 matches at 7 bases. This CDR3 spans 16 amino acids. CDR1 and CDR2 (germline): SGHNT, YYREEE (reference sequence). The J segment lost 3 bases and the V segment lost 0 bases, leaving 6 bases of the junction unmatched. CDR3 residues: CASSLGTGDSGNTIYF. The CDR3 nucleotides are TGTGCCAGCAGCTTGGGTACAGGGGATAGTGGAAACACCATATATTTT.

The rearrangement uses TRBV28 and TRBJ2-1, with TRBD2 matching 8 bases. V lost 1 base, J lost 11 bases, and 1 base stayed unmatched. This CDR3 has 12 amino acids. Germline values: CDR1 MDHEN, CDR2 SYDVKM. The CDR3 loop reads CASSLYSGKQFF. The CDR3 region has the DNA TGTGCCAGCAGTTTATATAGCGGGAAGCAGTTCTTC. The variable domain in full, with the rest retrieved from reference TRBV28 and TRBJ2-1, is DVKVTQSSRYLVKRTGEKVFLECVQDMDHENMFWYRQDPGLGLRLIYFSYDVKMKEKGDIPEGYSVSREKKERFSLILESASTNQTSMYLCASSLYSGKQFFGPGTRLTVL.

This clone was recorded a few times. This CDR3 is CASSYHGQDNEQFF. CDR3 nucleotide sequence: TGTGCCAGCAGTTACCACGGACAGGACAATGAGCAGTTCTTC. This chain uses TRBV6-5 with TRBJ2-1; 7 positions match TRBD1. The CDR3 is 14 residues long. V was clipped by 2 bases and J by 5 bases; unmatched bases: 3. CDR1 and CDR2 (germline): MNHEY, SVGAGI.